The T cell receptor beta chain under discussion was sequenced for a study of T cell responses to AZD1222 COVID-19 vaccine (dated by TCRdb to the early 2020s). Turning to the overall study: TCR sequencing was performed for about 240 trial participants, of whom about 200 were given two doses of AZD1222 and around 25 were given two doses of MenACWY control vaccine. Trial participants were enrolled by age into subgroups of 18-55, 56-69 and 70-plus years, and roughly 160, 29 and 62 TCR-sequenced participants, respectively, were included in these subgroups.

From the cysteine up to the phenylalanine, the CDR3 has a length of 14 residues. Only CDR3 DNA is held: 42 bases, read in frame from base 1. In the germline V gene, CDR1 corresponds to MNHEY and CDR2 to SVGEGT. A distance of 13 bases separates the germline ends of V and J, which lose 4 bases and 3 bases respectively. The CDR3 regions of human TCRbeta chains were analyzed by immunosequencing. Processing in the source paper ran as follows. Repertoire TCRs were checked for matches against a reference library of SARS-CoV-2-specific TCRs that had been generated using the MIRA antigen-specificity platform. Breadth was defined as the fraction of unique TCRs that were SARS-CoV-2-associated, and depth was defined as the fraction of total T cells that were SARS-CoV-2-associated. Each spike-specific TCR was assigned to its reactive spike region and to a CD4 or CD8 class using the MIRA data. Log10-transformed breadth and depth values were compared by one-way ANOVA with Sidak's multiple comparisons tests. The table comes from immuneACCESS by way of TCRdb, which keeps in-frame sequences with V and J called. Part of the clones is missing from these tables; in studies checked, under half for an unresolved V gene and the rest for unknown reasons. V, J and clone size are those of that table, while D and trimming were read from the DNA. The sample table lists about 150,000 clones, roughly 86% of them with a count of one. Approximately 5.1% of the sample is in the top ten clones.

What the authors observed across the whole study: No day 14 peak-response samples were available, so repertoires were characterized only after the peak T cell response. Conclusions about previously exposed vaccinees are limited because only five to seven AZD1222 recipients were SARS-CoV-2 seropositive at baseline. Spike-specific TCR breadth and depth rose significantly after two AZD1222 doses compared with day 0 and with MenACWY recipients. Participants were mostly white British, with more females than males. The authors suggested clonal diversity may have been underestimated. The vaccine-associated CD4 TCRs covered the entire spike protein, and the dominant responses fell in regions 160-218 and 743-854. In the small 56-69-year group, the increase in depth fell short of significance, most likely because of low power. Epitopes outside the regions mutated in the B.1.351 and B.1.1.7 variants were reportedly recognized by nearly half of the unique spike-specific TCRs.

The time point label for this specimen denotes: about 28 days (+/-7) after the second vaccine dose. The treatment or condition label here, explained by the study, means: meningococcal conjugate vaccine given as trial control. Vaccinee samples came from UK trials COV001 and COV002, including a single-blind randomized controlled phase 2/3 trial of AZD1222 (ChAdOx1 nCoV-19) in healthy adults. For TCRbeta chain sequencing, PBMC samples were collected from trial participants at day 0 and at day 28 after the second dose. On this clone itself: The specificity of this receptor is unknown. Per-nucleotide qualities are absent, and no much larger clonotype sits a single base away.

The receptor was isolated from an adult who received the MenACWY meningococcal vaccine as a control. Specimen: peripheral blood, collected 28 days after the second dose of the MenACWY control vaccine. The chain employs TRBV6-2 or TRBV6-3 and TRBJ2-7; the D gene is possibly TRBD1 or TRBD2, with 5 bases matching each. The DNA reads TGTGCCAGCAGTTCCCCGGGACGGAACTACGAGCAGTACTTC. Translated, this gives CASSSPGRNYEQYF.